This entry describes one TCR beta chain. Primers for the PCR totalled 60 Vbeta and 13 Jbeta. Clones were sequenced by immunoSEQ multiplex PCR, and TCRdb holds only the in-frame ones, with some missing. The sample yields nearly 300,000 clones, roughly 89% seen once. The CDR3 covers 15 residues. Germline lookup yields CDR1 MNHEY and CDR2 SVGAGI. V shed 3 bases and J shed 0 bases, with 10 bases lying between them. The sample comes from a study of cytomegalovirus exposure and HLA in healthy donors. The sequenced material came from PBMCs. The source is a man in his forties or fifties in good health and CMV-seropositive. The chain is built from TRBV6-5 and TRBJ2-3; perhaps TRBD1 as D (6 bases). The CDR3 region has the DNA TGTGCCAGCAGTTATCTGGACAGCAGCACAGATACGCAGTATTTT. Translation gives CASSYLDSSTDTQYF.